This is a list of T cell receptor beta chains from one sample in a study of PD-L1 blockade in urothelial cancer. Here immunoSEQ multiplex PCR was the method, and the copy in TCRdb shows in-frame clones only, minus some. Of about 86,000 clones detected, roughly 84% appear once; the ten largest clones hold approximately 15%. The material was PBMCs, obtained around atezolizumab (anti-PD-L1) treatment. Source of these receptors: a man in his fifties or sixties with urothelial cancer. The CDR3 runs from the conserved cysteine through the conserved F or W. The D gene is left open where the match is weak. Some rows mark clone size as missing; the rest say once, few, many or name a class of expanded clone.

TRBV5-6,TRBD1,-,TRBJ1-6,TGTGCCAGCAGCTTGGGACAGGGGGCCGTTAATTCACCCCTCCACTTT,CASSLGQGAVNSPLHF
TRBV11-1,-,-,TRBJ2-5,TGTGCCAGCAGGAAAGGGGCCGACCAAGAGACCCAGTACTTC,CASRKGADQETQYF
TRBV7-9,TRBD1,once,TRBJ1-6,TGTGCCAGCAGCCCCGGGACAGGTGATAATTCACCCCTCCACTTT,CASSPGTGDNSPLHF
TRBV9,TRBD1,-,TRBJ1-3,TGTGCCAGCAGCGAGGGACAGCCGAGGATTGGAAACACCATATATTTT,CASSEGQPRIGNTIYF
TRBV9,-,-,TRBJ2-3,TGTGCCAGCAGCAGGGGGATCCCGGGCACAGATACGCAGTATTTT,CASSRGIPGTDTQYF
TRBV27,-,-,TRBJ2-7,TGTGCCAGCAGTTTCGCCGGGACCTACGAGCAGTACTTC,CASSFAGTYEQYF
TRBV19,-,once,TRBJ1-1,TGTGCCAGTACCCTCGGGAGGGCGAACACTGAAGCTTTCTTT,CASTLGRANTEAFF
TRBV11-2,TRBD1,-,TRBJ1-1,TGTGCCAGCAGCTTAATCGGCAGGGGGCACACTGAAGCTTTCTTT,CASSLIGRGHTEAFF
TRBV27,-,-,TRBJ1-5,TGTGCCAGCAGTCTAAAAATAGATCAGCCCCAGCATTTT,CASSLKIDQPQHF
TRBV7-7,TRBD2,-,TRBJ2-1,TGTGCTAGCAGCTTAGCTAGGCTAGCGGGGGCCAATGAGCAGTTCTTC,CASSLARLAGANEQFF
TRBV12-5,TRBD2,once,TRBJ2-5,TGTGCTAGTGGGCAACTAGCGGGGAATGAGACCCAGTACTTC,CASGQLAGNETQYF
TRBV7-2,-,-,TRBJ1-5,TGTGCCAGCAGCCCGAGGGCGTATAGCAATCAGCCCCAGCATTTT,CASSPRAYSNQPQHF
TRBV7-9,-,-,TRBJ2-1,TGTGCCAGCAGCTTGGGGGGACCAACGAGCTCCTACAATGAGCAGTTCTTC,CASSLGGPTSSYNEQFF
TRBV9,-,few,TRBJ1-1,TGTGCCAGCAGCGTAACCCGAGGCACTGAAGCTTTCTTT,CASSVTRGTEAFF
TRBV5-1,TRBD2,-,TRBJ2-3,TGCGCCAGCAGCGGAGGACTAGCGGGGGGAGTAAGCACAGATACGCAGTATTTT,CASSGGLAGGVSTDTQYF
TRBV19,TRBD1,few,TRBJ1-1,TGTGCCAGTAGTACTACTGGGACAGCTAACACTGAAGCTTTCTTT,CASSTTGTANTEAFF
TRBV19,TRBD1,-,TRBJ2-2,TGTGCAACAATACAGACAGGGAAGGTTACCGGGGAGCTGTTTTTT,CATIQTGKVTGELFF
TRBV7-7,-,-,TRBJ2-7,TGTGCTAGCAGCCCCCAAAACACACCGGGGGAGCAGTACTTC,CASSPQNTPGEQYF
TRBV23-1,TRBD1,-,TRBJ1-5,TGCGCCAGCAGTCAATCGTCTTTTTACAGGGGAGGAGGTAATCAGCCCCAGCATTTT,CASSQSSFYRGGGNQPQHF
TRBV7-8,TRBD1,once,TRBJ1-2,TGTGCCAGCAGCTTAGCAGGGACAGGCTATGGCTACACCTTC,CASSLAGTGYGYTF
TRBV30,TRBD2,-,TRBJ2-5,TGTGCCTGGACTAGCGGGATGGGGGAGCAGTACTTC,CAWTSGMGEQYF
TRBV5-1,TRBD1,medium-sized,TRBJ1-1,TGCGCCAGCAGCTCGGGACAGCCCAACACTGAAGCTTTCTTT,CASSSGQPNTEAFF
TRBV5-1,-,once,TRBJ2-7,TGCGCCAGCAGCCCGCGGGACTCCTCGGGGGAGCAGTACTTC,CASSPRDSSGEQYF
TRBV6-5,-,-,TRBJ2-7,TGTGCCAGCAGTTACCAAGGGGCTACCTACGAGCAGTACTTC,CASSYQGATYEQYF
TRBV7-8,TRBD1,few,TRBJ1-1,TGTGCCAGCAGCAACAGGGGCGCAAACACTGAAGCTTTCTTT,CASSNRGANTEAFF
TRBV29-1,-,-,TRBJ1-1,TGCAGCGTTGTGATCAGGAACACTGAAGCTTTCTTT,CSVVIRNTEAFF
TRBV5-1,-,-,TRBJ2-6,TGCGCCAGCAGCTTGCTACTAGCTGCTGGGGCCAACGTCCTGACTTTC,CASSLLLAAGANVLTF
TRBV11-3,-,few,TRBJ2-5,TGTGCCAGCAGCCCGGGTGGAGCGGGAGAGACCCAGTACTTC,CASSPGGAGETQYF
TRBV5-1,-,-,TRBJ2-7,TGCGCCAGCAGCTTGGCCGCGACAGGCATCTCCGAGCAGTACTTC,CASSLAATGISEQYF